The next 30 T cell receptor beta chains were all read from a single sample in a study of cytomegalovirus exposure and HLA in healthy donors. PCR was performed using 60 Vbeta and 13 Jbeta primers. Only in-frame clones appear in the TCRdb table, and some are missing; sequencing was by immunoSEQ multiplex PCR. The table includes some 100,000 clones, 80% to 90% detected once. Sequencing was done on a sample of PBMCs. The receptors shown here come from a woman between 18 and 29 years old in good health and CMV-seronegative.

This chain connects TRBV30 to TRBJ1-1, with D maybe TRBD1 (6 bases). Trimming shortened V by 2 bases and J by 9 bases, and 16 bases separated the two germline ends. Germline assignment: CDR1 GTSNPN and CDR2 SVGIG (reference sequence). CDR3 length: 13 amino acids. In DNA form, the CDR3 reads TGTGCCTGGAGTCTCTATGGGGGCGCTCAAGCTTTCTTT. Amino acid sequence: CAWSLYGGAQAFF.

This clone was observed a few times. The chain carries TRBV5-4 and TRBJ1-4, with 9 bases aligning to TRBD1. J gave up 4 bases and V 4 bases, and 2 bases lay outside the gene matches. The germline gives CDR1 SGHNT, CDR2 YYREEE (reference sequence). The CDR3 is 14 residues long. CDR3 sequence reads: CASSRGQGNEKLFF. The CDR3 DNA is TGTGCCAGCAGCCGGGGACAGGGTAATGAAAAACTGTTTTTT.

This chain joins TRBV6-5 and TRBJ2-7, with D perhaps TRBD2 (6 bases). Germline V CDR1 and CDR2: MNHEY, SVGAGI. Between the trimmed V and J ends, which lost 0 bases and 2 bases, there was a span of 11 bases. The CDR3 is 15 amino acids. DNA of the CDR3: TGTGCCAGCAGTTACTCGTGGGGGGACCCCTACGAGCAGTACTTC. Translation: CASSYSWGDPYEQYF.

This rearrangement joins TRBV6-6 to TRBJ2-3, with TRBD1 as a possible D gene (6 bases). Germline assignment: CDR1 MNHNY and CDR2 SVGAGI (reference sequence). Trimming took off 7 bases at V and 2 bases at J, with 10 bases between the two ends. This CDR3 is built from 13 residues. The CDR3, as DNA: TGTGCCAGCATCTTGGGGGCCACAGATACGCAGTATTTT. This translates into CASILGATDTQYF.

The chain joins TRBV2 to TRBJ1-4, with TRBD1 matching 7 bases. There are 12 residues in the CDR3. Losses at the gene ends were 8 bases for V and 7 bases for J; bases not matched to a gene: 4. Germline CDR1 and CDR2: SNHLY and FYNNEI. The CDR3 region is CASDREGEKLFF. DNA of the CDR3: TGTGCCAGCGACAGGGAAGGTGAAAAACTGTTTTTT.

The chain uses TRBV28 and TRBJ2-5; 7 bases map to TRBD1. CDR1 and CDR2 from the germline V gene are MDHEN and SYDVKM. This CDR3 comprises 12 residues. With 10 bases clipped from V and 5 bases from J, the junction kept 7 bases outside the gene matches. The CDR3 reads CAIDRAGETQYF. The DNA for the CDR3 is TGTGCCATCGACAGGGCTGGGGAGACCCAGTACTTC. The complete variable domain, with remaining parts taken from reference TRBV28 and TRBJ2-5, reads DVKVTQSSRYLVKRTGEKVFLECVQDMDHENMFWYRQDPGLGLRLIYFSYDVKMKEKGDIPEGYSVSREKKERFSLILESASTNQTSMYLCAIDRAGETQYFGPGTRLLVL.

This clone came up a few times. This same CDR3 is encoded by further DNA sequences in the sample. The gene calls are TRBV7-2 and TRBJ2-1; 7 nucleotides align to TRBD2. Looked up from germline, CDR1 is SGHTA and CDR2 is FQGNSA. This CDR3 is built from 15 residues. After removal of 0 bases from V and 3 bases from J, the junction contained 2 bases not matched to a gene. The CDR3 sequence: CASSLALAVYNEQFF. The DNA for the CDR3 is TGTGCCAGCAGCTTAGCGCTAGCGGTCTACAATGAGCAGTTCTTC. The full variable domain, its missing parts supplied by reference TRBV7-2 and TRBJ2-1, is GAGVSQSPSNKVTEKGKDVELRCDPISGHTALYWYRQSLGQGLEFLIYFQGNSAPDKSGLPSDRFSAERTGGSVSTLTIQRTQQEDSAVYLCASSLALAVYNEQFFGPGTRLTVL.

V usage is TRBV9 and J usage is TRBJ2-1, with a weak D call TRBD2 (6 bases). This CDR3 has 16 amino acids. Trimming pared 4 bases from V and 0 bases from J, leaving 14 bases between. CDR1 is SGDLS, CDR2 YYNGEE, per germline. The CDR3 protein is CASSPWTTSSYNEQFF. DNA of the CDR3: TGTGCCAGCAGCCCCTGGACTACAAGCTCCTACAATGAGCAGTTCTTC.

The chain has TRBV6-1 and TRBJ2-7; 7 bases fit TRBD1. The CDR3 loop spans 13 amino acids. V lost 10 bases, J lost 5 bases, and 11 bases stayed unmatched. Germline V lookup: CDR1 MNHNS, CDR2 SASEGT. DNA of the CDR3: TGTGCCACCGACCCGGGACAGAGCAACGAGCAGTACTTC. This gives the protein CATDPGQSNEQYF.

There are a few counts of this clone. This sequence joins TRBV7-2 and TRBJ2-1, with a weak D call TRBD2 (5 bases). Per the germline V gene, CDR1 is SGHTA and CDR2 is FQGNSA. V dropped 0 bases and J dropped 3 bases, with 9 bases sitting between them. CDR3 size: 15 residues. CDR3 amino acids: CASSLALAIYNEQFF. CDR3 nucleotide sequence: TGTGCCAGCAGCTTAGCTCTAGCCATCTACAATGAGCAGTTCTTC.

The V call is TRBV28, the J call TRBJ1-1, with D tentatively TRBD1 (5 bases). The CDR3 loop spans 14 amino acids. Germline V gene sequence: CDR1 MDHEN, CDR2 SYDVKM. The ends were cut back, 0 bases at V and 4 bases at J, with 9 bases in the middle. CDR3 amino acids: CASSLWGGTTEAFF. DNA of the CDR3: TGTGCCAGCAGTTTATGGGGGGGGACCACTGAAGCTTTCTTT.

This chain uses TRBV7-6 with TRBJ2-7, with D possibly being TRBD1 (6 bases). The CDR3 is made up of 15 amino acids. The germline V gene encodes CDR1 SGHVS and CDR2 FNYEAQ. Trimming cost V 5 bases and J 0 bases, with 14 bases left between them. CDR3 in amino acids: CASSPGQGSSYEQYF. CDR3 nucleotide sequence: TGTGCCAGCAGCCCCGGGCAGGGGAGCTCCTACGAGCAGTACTTC.

The chain links TRBV7-6 to TRBJ1-2, with D possibly TRBD1 on 6 matching bases. Trimming took 5 bases from V and 5 from J, leaving 12 bases between them. CDR3 size: 13 residues. Germline values: CDR1 SGHVS, CDR2 FNYEAQ. CDR3 DNA: TGTGCCAGCAGCCGATCCGGGACATATGGCTACACCTTC. The encoded protein is CASSRSGTYGYTF.

This chain uses TRBV29-1 with TRBJ2-5; 7 bases are shared with TRBD1. Germline lookup yields CDR1 SQVTM and CDR2 ANQGSEA. V lost 1 base to trimming and J lost 3 bases; unmatched junction nucleotides: 5. CDR3 size: 14 residues. The DNA of the CDR3 is TGCAGCGTTGAAGTGACAGGGTACGAAGAGACCCAGTACTTC. This sequence encodes CSVEVTGYEETQYF.

The rearrangement uses TRBV30 and TRBJ2-7, with 9 bases that match TRBD1. J lost 6 bases, V lost 1 base, and 4 bases had no gene match. The germline gives CDR1 GTSNPN, CDR2 SVGIG (reference sequence). This CDR3 spans 13 amino acids. Here the CDR3 reads CAWSAGTGSEQYF. The CDR3 nucleotides are TGTGCCTGGAGTGCTGGGACAGGGAGCGAGCAGTACTTC.

Only a few counts were recorded for this clone. This chain connects TRBV19 to TRBJ2-6, with 7 positions matching TRBD1. Germline V gene sequence: CDR1 LNHDA, CDR2 SQIVND (reference sequence). The CDR3 has 15 residues. The trim removed 3 bases at V and 1 base at J, leaving 0 bases unmatched. CDR3 in amino acids: CASSMTGSGANVLTF. In DNA form, the CDR3 reads TGTGCCAGTAGTATGACAGGGTCTGGGGCCAACGTCCTGACTTTC.

This chain joins TRBV5-1 and TRBJ2-7; tentatively, D is TRBD1 (6 bases). The CDR3 is 15 residues long. V was trimmed by 2 bases and J by 1 base, leaving 13 bases between them. CDR1 and CDR2 (germline): SGHRS, YFSETQ. DNA of the CDR3: TGCGCCAGCAGCTTACCGCACAGGGAATCCTACGAGCAGTACTTC. It is translated as CASSLPHRESYEQYF. The variable domain in full, with the rest retrieved from reference TRBV5-1 and TRBJ2-7, is KAGVTQTPRYLIKTRGQQVTLSCSPISGHRSVSWYQQTPGQGLQFLFEYFSETQRNKGNFPGRFSGRQFSNSRSEMNVSTLELGDSALYLCASSLPHRESYEQYFGPGTRLTVT.

The chain couples TRBV18 to TRBJ1-6; D possibly corresponds to TRBD1 (6 bases). Trimming took 3 bases from V and 8 from J, leaving 11 bases between them. Germline CDR1 and CDR2: KGHSH and LQKENI. The CDR3 loop spans 14 amino acids. DNA for the CDR3: TGTGCCAGCTCACCGACCAGGGGAGATTCACCCCTCCACTTT. Protein sequence: CASSPTRGDSPLHF. Full variable domain (remainder filled in from reference TRBV18 and TRBJ1-6): NAGVMQNPRHLVRRRGQEARLRCSPMKGHSHVYWYRQLPEEGLKFMVYLQKENIIDESGMPKERFSAEFPKEGPSILRIQQVVRGDSAAYFCASSPTRGDSPLHFGNGTRLTVT.

The chain links TRBV19 to TRBJ1-1; tentatively, D is TRBD1 (6 bases). Germline V CDR1 and CDR2: LNHDA, SQIVND (reference sequence). The V and J ends lost 7 bases and 5 bases respectively, with 20 bases between them. This CDR3 comprises 15 residues. CDR3 region: CASNRGQWGKTEAFF. CDR3 DNA sequence: TGTGCCAGTAACCGAGGACAGTGGGGGAAAACTGAAGCTTTCTTT.

This chain uses TRBV5-6 with TRBJ1-4; 7 bases align to TRBD1. This CDR3 is built from 15 residues. Germline values: CDR1 SGHDT, CDR2 YYEEEE. The J segment lost 5 bases and the V segment lost 2 bases, leaving 6 bases of the junction unmatched. Here the CDR3 reads CASSFYGTENEKLFF. CDR3 DNA sequence: TGTGCCAGCAGCTTTTATGGGACAGAAAATGAAAAACTGTTTTTT.

V is TRBV9 and J is TRBJ2-7, with 7 positions matching TRBD1. From germline, CDR1 is SGDLS and CDR2 YYNGEE. CDR3 length: 16 amino acids. V was clipped by 3 bases and J by 2 bases; unmatched bases: 11. CDR3 sequence reads: CASSATGATGPYEQYF. In DNA, the CDR3 is TGTGCCAGCAGCGCAACAGGGGCCACCGGACCCTACGAGCAGTACTTC.

The chain carries TRBV18 and TRBJ2-7, with TRBD1 identical over 10 bases. The CDR3 is 15 residues long. Germline V gene lookup returns CDR1 KGHSH and CDR2 LQKENI. After removal of 0 bases from V and 3 bases from J, the junction contained 2 bases not matched to a gene. CDR3 DNA sequence: TGTGCCAGCTCACCACCGGGACAGGGGCTCTACGAGCAGTACTTC. It is translated as CASSPPGQGLYEQYF. The whole variable domain, remainder taken from reference TRBV18 and TRBJ2-7, is NAGVMQNPRHLVRRRGQEARLRCSPMKGHSHVYWYRQLPEEGLKFMVYLQKENIIDESGMPKERFSAEFPKEGPSILRIQQVVRGDSAAYFCASSPPGQGLYEQYFGPGTRLTVT.

The chain uses TRBV28 and TRBJ1-4, with TRBD1 matching 10 bases. V shed 5 bases, J shed 5 bases, and the junction held 2 bases outside the gene matches. This CDR3 has 14 amino acids. Germline assignment: CDR1 MDHEN and CDR2 SYDVKM. CDR3 sequence reads: CASSRQGANEKLFF. CDR3 sequence (DNA): TGTGCCAGCAGTAGACAGGGGGCGAATGAAAAACTGTTTTTT.

The chain combines TRBV7-6 with TRBJ2-5, with 12 bases identical to TRBD2. The J call is in doubt because the DNA end fits TRBJ2-7 better. Germline values: CDR1 SGHVS, CDR2 FNYEAQ. This CDR3 contains 16 residues. CDR3 in amino acids: CASSLEGLAGVYEQYF. CDR3 nucleotide sequence: TGTGCCAGCAGCTTAGAGGGACTAGCGGGCGTCTACGAGCAGTACTTC.

The chain is built from TRBV7-6 and TRBJ2-1; 13 nucleotides agree with TRBD2. The V gene end was trimmed by 5 bases and the J gene end by 8 bases; junction bases not matched to a gene: 9. CDR3 length: 16 amino acids. Germline V gene data show CDR1 as SGHVS and CDR2 as FNYEAQ. This CDR3 reads CASSPLAGGPSDEQFF. The CDR3, as DNA: TGTGCCAGCAGCCCACTAGCGGGGGGGCCGTCGGATGAGCAGTTCTTC.

This chain uses TRBV7-2 with TRBJ2-7; 10 nucleotides agree with TRBD2. V shed 3 bases, J shed 5 bases, and the junction held 4 bases outside the gene matches. Germline CDR1 and CDR2: SGHTA and FQGNSA. The CDR3 contains 14 residues. CDR3 sequence (DNA): TGTGCCAGCAGCTTGAGCGGGAGGGCCAACGAGCAGTACTTC. This gives the protein CASSLSGRANEQYF.

This rearrangement joins TRBV2 to TRBJ1-1, with a possible D match to TRBD1 (6 bases). Germline assignment: CDR1 SNHLY and CDR2 FYNNEI. V was pared by 4 bases and J by 4 bases, with 13 bases between. CDR3 length equals 14 residues. The CDR3 nucleotides read TGTGCCAGCAGTGTGGGTAGAGGGGGCACTGAAGCTTTCTTT. Amino acids: CASSVGRGGTEAFF.

As concerns this clone: At one end the junction does not follow the germline gene, possibly because of a read error. The chain is built from TRBV7-7 and TRBJ2-1; 11 positions agree with TRBD2. Germline values: CDR1 SSHAT, CDR2 FNYEAQ (reference sequence). The CDR3 extends over 17 amino acids. The CDR3 loop reads CASSLPRTSGSSNEQFF. The CDR3 DNA follows: TGTGCTAGCAGCTTACCCCGAACTAGCGGGAGTAGTAATGAGCAGTTCTTC.

This clone showed up just a few times. The V and J genes are TRBV6-6 and TRBJ2-7, with 7 bases that match TRBD1. The CDR3 runs 16 residues. Unmatched junction bases numbered 11, after V lost 0 bases and J lost 6 bases. Germline V CDR1 and CDR2: MNHNY, SVGAGI (reference sequence). Here the CDR3 DNA reads TGTGCCAGCAGTTACTCCTCGACAGGGCGACCGGGCGAGCAGTACTTC. This encodes CASSYSSTGRPGEQYF.

The chain uses TRBV28 and TRBJ2-2, with no clear D. CDR3 size: 15 residues. V shed 6 bases and J shed 4 bases, with 15 bases lying between them. CDR1 is MDHEN and CDR2 is SYDVKM in the germline V gene. Written as DNA, the CDR3 is TGTGCCAGCAGCATACTAACAACCGGCACCGGGGAGCTGTTTTTT. It codes for CASSILTTGTGELFF.